These 20 T cell receptor beta chains share one sample of origin, sequenced in a study of follicular helper T cells after annual influenza vaccination (dated by TCRdb to the late 2010s). The sample's time point label is to be understood as: 2015-2016 season, pre-vaccination. Receptor libraries were prepared by the immunoSEQ multiplex PCR assay. TCRdb carries this immuneACCESS record with in-frame sequences only. Its versions omit some clonotypes, under half of them owing to an unresolved V gene in the studies checked, with the rest unexplained. Here the sample has under 15,000 clones; approximately 80% occur a single time. The ten top clones hold about 3.8% of the sample. The sequenced sample was CXCR5+ CD38- circulating T follicular helper cells from blood, obtained on the day of influenza vaccination. The sample's cell subset or site label is to be understood as: circulating Tfh, non-naive CD4+CXCR5+PD-1+ (ICOS+CD38+ or ICOS-CD38-). Receptor source: an adult who received the influenza vaccine.

This sequence joins TRBV6-5 and TRBJ2-4; 8 positions agree with TRBD1. The V segment lost 8 bases and the J segment 4 bases; nucleotides outside the gene matches: 7. Germline loops: CDR1 MNHEY, CDR2 SVGAGI. The CDR3 sequence is 14 residues long. The CDR3 region has the DNA TGTGCCAGCTCATACCGGGACAGGAAAAACATTCAGTACTTC. Its translation is CASSYRDRKNIQYF.

This chain uses TRBV7-2 with TRBJ1-4; 8 bases map to TRBD1. Germline V gene data show CDR1 as SGHTA and CDR2 as FQGNSA. The J segment lost 8 bases and the V segment lost 5 bases, leaving 4 bases of the junction unmatched. There are 13 residues in the CDR3. The CDR3 region is CASSHDRGEKLFF. CDR3 bases: TGTGCCAGCAGCCACGACAGGGGAGAAAAACTGTTTTTT.

The gene calls are TRBV6-5 and TRBJ2-3; D assignment may be TRBD1 or TRBD2 (5 bases each). This CDR3 has 13 residues. Trimming removed 6 bases from V and 3 bases from J, with 10 bases in between. CDR1 MNHEY and CDR2 SVGAGI come from the germline V gene. The CDR3 nucleotides read TGTGCCAGCAGGCCTTGGGGGACAGATACGCAGTATTTT. This sequence encodes CASRPWGTDTQYF.

The chain links TRBV10-3 to TRBJ1-6; a possible D gene is TRBD1 (5 bases). The CDR3 has 14 amino acids. Germline V gene sequence: CDR1 ENHRY, CDR2 SYGVKD. The V end lost 4 bases, the J end lost 5 bases, and 9 bases lay between the germline ends. Here the CDR3 reads CAISVQENNSPLHF. DNA for the CDR3: TGTGCCATCAGTGTACAGGAAAATAATTCACCCCTCCACTTT.

The chain uses TRBV28 and TRBJ1-2; no definite D call. Germline CDR1 reads MDHEN; CDR2 reads SYDVKM. Trimming removed 0 bases from V and 1 base from J, with 6 bases in between. CDR3 size: 14 residues. The CDR3 spells CASSLWTGNYGYTF. CDR3 nucleotide sequence: TGTGCCAGCAGTTTATGGACTGGTAACTATGGCTACACCTTC.

The V call is TRBV19, the J call TRBJ2-3; 9 nucleotides align to TRBD1. Germline CDR1 and CDR2: LNHDA and SQIVND (reference sequence). The CDR3 is made up of 15 amino acids. Trimming cost V 6 bases and J 3 bases; bases outside gene matches: 7. CDR3 protein: CASRQTGGETDTQYF. The CDR3 DNA is TGTGCCAGTAGACAAACAGGGGGCGAAACAGATACGCAGTATTTT.

The rearrangement links TRBV5-1 to TRBJ2-1, with 10 bases aligning to TRBD2. Germline-derived CDR1 and CDR2 are SGHRS and YFSETQ. The CDR3 has 16 residues. V lost 0 bases and J lost 5; bases outside the gene matches: 5. The CDR3 region is CASSLASGGLDNEQFF. The CDR3 region has the DNA TGCGCCAGCAGCTTGGCTAGCGGGGGCCTTGACAATGAGCAGTTCTTC.

The chain has TRBV6-4 and TRBJ1-1; weak D call: TRBD1 (5 bases). Germline CDR1 is MRHNA and CDR2 is SNTAGT. The CDR3 has 10 residues. Trimming took 8 bases from V and 10 from J, leaving 11 bases between them. As DNA, the CDR3 is TGTGCCAGCCAGCAGGGTCGAGCTTTCTTT. Translated, it gives CASQQGRAFF.

The CDR3 DNA follows: TGTGCCAGCAATATCGAGAGGTCGGGCTCACCCCTCCACTTT. This gives the protein CASNIERSGSPLHF. V gene TRBV6-1 combines with J gene TRBJ1-6, with D unclear. Trimming cost V 7 bases and J 10 bases, with 17 bases left between them. The CDR3 has 14 amino acids. CDR1 is MNHNS and CDR2 is SASEGT in the germline V gene.

The chain carries TRBV21-1 and TRBJ2-2; TRBD1 is taken as the D call from the table, unchecked against the DNA. TRBV21-1 is designated a pseudogene. CDR3 length: 13 residues. CDR3 nucleotides: TGTGCCAGCAGCCCCCAGGACACCGGGGAGCTGTTTTTT. It codes for CASSPQDTGELFF.

The chain employs TRBV5-6 and TRBJ2-7; 8 bases align to TRBD2. V was clipped by 1 base and J by 2 bases; unmatched bases: 5. This CDR3 has 15 residues. CDR1 and CDR2 (germline): SGHDT, YYEEEE. This CDR3 is CASSLPGGLAYEQYF. The CDR3 DNA reads TGTGCCAGCAGCTTGCCGGGGGGGCTTGCCTACGAGCAGTACTTC. The entire variable domain, with the rest obtained from reference TRBV5-6 and TRBJ2-7, is as follows: DAGVTQSPTHLIKTRGQQVTLRCSPKSGHDTVSWYQQALGQGPQFIFQYYEEEERQRGNFPDRFSGHQFPNYSSELNVNALLLGDSALYLCASSLPGGLAYEQYFGPGTRLTVT.

This chain joins TRBV15 and TRBJ2-1; 10 bases line up with TRBD2. This CDR3 has 16 amino acids. Trimming at V came to 5 bases and at J to 3 bases, leaving 7 bases not matched to a gene. Germline V CDR1 and CDR2: LNHNV, YYDKDF (reference sequence). In DNA form, the CDR3 reads TGTGCCACCAGCTCTCGGACTAGCGGAGTCTACAATGAGCAGTTCTTC. Protein product: CATSSRTSGVYNEQFF.

The V call is TRBV6-1, the J call TRBJ2-5; D is undetermined. Germline V gene sequence: CDR1 MNHNS, CDR2 SASEGT. Trimming cost V 0 bases and J 4 bases, with 15 bases left between them. The CDR3 sequence is 16 residues long. CDR3 residues: CASSEALTPGRETQYF. The CDR3 DNA reads as TGTGCCAGCAGTGAAGCGCTGACTCCTGGTCGAGAGACCCAGTACTTC.

As concerns this clone: The CDR3 does not end in the conserved phenylalanine or tryptophan, so this is likely a read error. The chain uses TRBV6-1 and TRBJ1-2; 9 positions match TRBD1. This CDR3 region has 16 residues. In germline, CDR1 is MNHNS, CDR2 SASEGT. J was trimmed by 6 bases and V by 0 bases; bases with no gene match: 8. CDR3 sequence (DNA): TGTGCCAGCAGTGAAGCGCTTACCGGGACAGGGAATGGCTACACCCTC. Its translation: CASSEALTGTGNGYTL.

CDR3 bases: TGTGCCAGCAGCTGGGGGACAGGTGAAGATACGCAGTATTTT. It yields the protein CASSWGTGEDTQYF. The chain couples TRBV11-2 to TRBJ2-3, with 8 positions matching TRBD1. Germline-derived CDR1 and CDR2 are SGHAT and FQNNGV. CDR3 length: 14 amino acids. The ends lost 4 bases at V and 5 bases at J; junction bases unmatched: 5.

The chain uses TRBV18 and TRBJ2-3; D is unresolved. Germline CDR1 is KGHSH and CDR2 is LQKENI. Trimming removed 3 bases at V and 0 bases at J, with 7 bases between. This CDR3 is built from 14 residues. The CDR3 sequence is CASSPGPSTDTQYF. The CDR3 nucleotides are TGTGCCAGCTCACCCGGGCCGAGCACAGATACGCAGTATTTT.

The V call is TRBV28, the J call TRBJ2-3; 8 bases align to TRBD2. CDR1 is MDHEN, CDR2 SYDVKM, per germline. V dropped 9 bases and J dropped 2; count of bases not matched to a gene: 7. CDR3 length equals 14 residues. DNA for the CDR3: TGTGCCAGTCAAGAGCGGGGGTCCACAGATACGCAGTATTTT. Protein product: CASQERGSTDTQYF.

The rearrangement uses TRBV28 and TRBJ2-7, with TRBD1 matching 9 bases. Trimming took 3 bases from V and 0 from J; bases not matched to a gene: 6. Per the germline V gene, CDR1 is MDHEN and CDR2 is SYDVKM. The CDR3 is made up of 16 amino acids. CDR3 in amino acids: CASSLPGDRDSYEQYF. CDR3 in DNA: TGTGCCAGCAGTTTGCCGGGGGACAGGGACTCCTACGAGCAGTACTTC.

This clone has just a few counts. The gene calls are TRBV16 and TRBJ1-5, with unresolved D. V gave up 8 bases and J gave up 2 bases, with 16 bases separating them. The germline gives CDR1 KGHSY, CDR2 FQNENV. The CDR3 is 15 amino acids. CDR3 nucleotides: TGTGCCAGCTCGACCGGGGAATGGGGCAATCAGCCCCAGCATTTT. Translation gives CASSTGEWGNQPQHF.

The chain combines TRBV7-9 with TRBJ2-3; TRBD1 agrees at 7 bases. The CDR3 runs to 16 residues. Per the germline V gene, CDR1 is SEHNR and CDR2 is FQNEAQ (reference sequence). Trimming took 6 bases from V and 0 from J; bases not matched to a gene: 9. The CDR3 loop is CASRLTGVGSTDTQYF. CDR3 nucleotides: TGTGCCAGCAGGCTAACAGGGGTGGGGAGCACAGATACGCAGTATTTT.